This is a list of T cell receptor beta chains from one sample in a study of blood T cell repertoires in COVID-19. The assay was immunoSEQ multiplex PCR, and TCRdb's table has in-frame clones only and misses some. The sample shows 200,000 or so clones, 80% to 90% of them seen only once. The specimen was peripheral blood. These receptors were collected from a human donor in a cohort sampled during active COVID-19. Both conserved end residues are part of each CDR3. The D gene is left open where the match is weak.

j_call: TRBJ2-7; d_call: -; v_call: TRBV28; cdr3_aa: CASSSPPGSSYEQYF; cdr3_nt: TGTGCCAGCAGCTCCCCGCCCGGGAGCTCCTACGAGCAGTACTTC
j_call: TRBJ2-3; d_call: -; v_call: TRBV7-2; cdr3_aa: CASSAGAGISYF; cdr3_nt: TGTGCCAGCAGCGCCGGCGCGGGAATATCATATTTT
j_call: TRBJ1-4; d_call: -; v_call: TRBV28; cdr3_aa: CASTGGQSNEKLFF; cdr3_nt: TGTGCCAGCACCGGGGGTCAGAGTAATGAAAAACTGTTTTTT
j_call: TRBJ2-3; d_call: -; v_call: TRBV2; cdr3_aa: CASSSGEDTQYF; cdr3_nt: TGTGCCAGCAGCTCGGGAGAGGATACGCAGTATTTT
j_call: TRBJ2-3; d_call: -; v_call: TRBV28; cdr3_aa: CASSPRRDTQYF; cdr3_nt: TGTGCCAGCAGCCCTCGTCGGGATACGCAGTATTTT
j_call: TRBJ2-3; d_call: TRBD2; v_call: TRBV7-9; cdr3_aa: CASSLASLTSGRGNTQYF; cdr3_nt: TGTGCCAGCAGCTTAGCGAGCCTAACTAGCGGGAGAGGGAATACGCAGTATTTT
j_call: TRBJ1-2; d_call: TRBD1; v_call: TRBV5-1; cdr3_aa: CASTGGGLGQGYGYTF; cdr3_nt: TGCGCCAGCACCGGAGGAGGGTTGGGACAGGGCTATGGCTACACCTTC
j_call: TRBJ1-4; d_call: -; v_call: TRBV19; cdr3_aa: CASSGTGSHEKLFF; cdr3_nt: TGTGCCAGTAGTGGTACGGGGTCCCATGAAAAACTGTTTTTT
j_call: TRBJ2-1; d_call: TRBD2; v_call: TRBV5-1; cdr3_aa: CASSLVEAGGNEQFF; cdr3_nt: TGCGCCAGCAGCTTGGTTGAAGCGGGAGGGAATGAGCAGTTCTTC
j_call: TRBJ1-4; d_call: -; v_call: TRBV24-1; cdr3_aa: CATSDSGATNEKLFF; cdr3_nt: TGTGCCACCAGTGATTCAGGGGCAACTAATGAAAAACTGTTTTTT
j_call: TRBJ2-3; d_call: -; v_call: TRBV21-1; cdr3_aa: CASSPTLAESTDTQYF; cdr3_nt: TGTGCCAGCAGCCCCACTCTAGCGGAAAGCACAGATACGCAGTATTTT